This passage covers 5 T cell receptor beta chains from one sample sequenced in a study of blood T cell repertoires in COVID-19. Libraries were prepared by immunoSEQ multiplex PCR; TCRdb keeps only in-frame clonotypes and omits some of them. The sample comprises fewer than 250,000 clones, roughly 84% of which are singletons, and 5.5% to 7.5% rests with the top ten. The sample consisted of PBMCs or T cells enriched from blood (not recorded which). The receptors originated from a woman between 35 and 50 years old who had recovered from COVID-19.

The V and J genes are TRBV5-5 and TRBJ1-2; 10 bases match TRBD1. CDR1 and CDR2 (germline): SGHKS, YYEKEE (reference sequence). The length of the CDR3 is 15 residues. With 3 bases clipped from V and 1 base from J, the junction kept 3 bases outside the gene matches. As DNA, the CDR3 is TGTGCCAGCAGCTGGGGACAGGGGTATAACTATGGCTACACCTTC. Translation gives CASSWGQGYNYGYTF.

This rearrangement joins TRBV11-2 to TRBJ2-1; D unclear. The CDR3 is 14 amino acids. Germline values: CDR1 SGHAT, CDR2 FQNNGV. Trimming left V 0 bases short and J 5 bases short, with 8 bases between. In nucleotides, the CDR3 is TGTGCCAGCAGCTTAGATGGAGAACACAATGAGCAGTTCTTC. Translating gives CASSLDGEHNEQFF.

The V call is TRBV10-1, the J call TRBJ2-4, with D possibly being TRBD2 (5 bases). Germline CDR1 reads WNHNN; CDR2 reads SYGVQD (reference sequence). With 7 bases removed from V and 1 base from J, the gap between germline ends came to 14 bases. The CDR3 length is 15 residues. The CDR3 is CASTGGRGAKNIQYF. The CDR3 nucleotides are TGCGCCAGCACTGGCGGCCGAGGGGCCAAAAACATTCAGTACTTC.

V gene TRBV7-8 combines with J gene TRBJ2-7; TRBD2 matches 10 bases. The CDR3 contains 15 residues. Germline lookup yields CDR1 SGHVS and CDR2 FQNEAQ. The J segment lost 4 bases and the V segment lost 4 bases, leaving 7 bases of the junction unmatched. The CDR3 coding sequence is TGTGCCAGCAGCTCTAGCGATAGCGGGAGGTACGAGCAGTACGTC. Translated: CASSSSDSGRYEQYV.

This clone has just one count. This chain uses TRBV21-1 with TRBJ2-2; the D segment call TRBD2 is taken from the table without a DNA check. TRBV21-1 has pseudogene status. This CDR3 comprises 12 residues. The CDR3 protein is CASRTGFGELFF. As DNA, the CDR3 is TGTGCCAGCAGAACGGGATTTGGGGAGCTGTTTTTT.